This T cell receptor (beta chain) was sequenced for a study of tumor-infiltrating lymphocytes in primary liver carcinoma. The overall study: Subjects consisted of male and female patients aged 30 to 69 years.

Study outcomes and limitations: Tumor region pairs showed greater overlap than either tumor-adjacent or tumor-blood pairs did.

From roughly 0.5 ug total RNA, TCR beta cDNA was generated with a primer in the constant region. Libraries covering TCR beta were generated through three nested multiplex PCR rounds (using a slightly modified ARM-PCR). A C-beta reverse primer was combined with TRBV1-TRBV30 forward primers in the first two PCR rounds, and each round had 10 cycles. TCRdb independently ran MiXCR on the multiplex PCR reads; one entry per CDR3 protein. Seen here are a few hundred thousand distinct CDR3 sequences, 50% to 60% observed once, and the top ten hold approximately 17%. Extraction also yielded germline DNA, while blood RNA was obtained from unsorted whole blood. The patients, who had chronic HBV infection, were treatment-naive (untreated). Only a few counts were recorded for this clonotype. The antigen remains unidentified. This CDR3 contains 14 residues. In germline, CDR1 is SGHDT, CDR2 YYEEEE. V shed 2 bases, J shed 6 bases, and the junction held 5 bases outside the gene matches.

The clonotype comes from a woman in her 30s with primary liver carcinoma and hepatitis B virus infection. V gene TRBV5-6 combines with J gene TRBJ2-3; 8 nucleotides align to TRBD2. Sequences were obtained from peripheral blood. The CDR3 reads CASSLGTSVDTQYF. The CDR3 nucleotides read TGTGCCAGCAGCTTAGGGACTAGTGTTGATACGCAGTATTTT.